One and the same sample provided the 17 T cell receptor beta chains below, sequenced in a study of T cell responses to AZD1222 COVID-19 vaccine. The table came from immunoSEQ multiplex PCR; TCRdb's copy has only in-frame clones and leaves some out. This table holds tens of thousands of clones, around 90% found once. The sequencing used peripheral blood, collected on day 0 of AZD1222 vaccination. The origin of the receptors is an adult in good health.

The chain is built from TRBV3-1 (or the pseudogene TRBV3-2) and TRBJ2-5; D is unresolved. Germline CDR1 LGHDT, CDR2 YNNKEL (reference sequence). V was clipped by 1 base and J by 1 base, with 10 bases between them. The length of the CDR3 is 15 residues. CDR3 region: CASSQGAAVQETQYF. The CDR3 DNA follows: TGTGCCAGCAGCCAAGGGGCAGCAGTCCAAGAGACCCAGTACTTC.

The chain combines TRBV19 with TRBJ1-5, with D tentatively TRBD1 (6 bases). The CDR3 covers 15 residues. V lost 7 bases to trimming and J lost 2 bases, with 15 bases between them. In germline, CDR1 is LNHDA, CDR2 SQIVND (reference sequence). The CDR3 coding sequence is TGTGCCAGTACCTCGGAGGGGGGAGGCAATCAGCCCCAGCATTTT. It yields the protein CASTSEGGGNQPQHF.

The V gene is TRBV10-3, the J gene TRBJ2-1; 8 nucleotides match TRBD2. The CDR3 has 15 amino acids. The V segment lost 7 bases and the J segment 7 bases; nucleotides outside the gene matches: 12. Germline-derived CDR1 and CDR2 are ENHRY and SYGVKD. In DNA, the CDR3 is TGTGCCATCAATTCCGGGACTAGTAATTCTAATGAGCAGTTCTTC. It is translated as CAINSGTSNSNEQFF.

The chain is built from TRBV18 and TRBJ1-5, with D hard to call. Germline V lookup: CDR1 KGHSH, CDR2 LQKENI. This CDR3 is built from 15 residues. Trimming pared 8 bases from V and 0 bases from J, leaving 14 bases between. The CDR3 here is CASGEGAYSNQPQHF. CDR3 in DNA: TGTGCCAGCGGAGAGGGCGCTTATAGCAATCAGCCCCAGCATTTT.

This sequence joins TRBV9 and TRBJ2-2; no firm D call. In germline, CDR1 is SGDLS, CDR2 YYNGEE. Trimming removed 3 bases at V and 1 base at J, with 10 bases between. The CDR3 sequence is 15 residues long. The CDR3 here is CASSGRSVNTGELFF. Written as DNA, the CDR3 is TGTGCCAGCAGCGGTAGGTCAGTGAACACCGGGGAGCTGTTTTTT.

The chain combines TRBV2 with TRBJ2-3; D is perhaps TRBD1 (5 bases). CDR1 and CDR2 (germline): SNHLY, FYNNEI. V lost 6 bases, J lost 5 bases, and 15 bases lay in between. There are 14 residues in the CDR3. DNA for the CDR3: TGTGCCAGCAGCTCGATAACAGGCGAAGATACGCAGTATTTT. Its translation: CASSSITGEDTQYF.

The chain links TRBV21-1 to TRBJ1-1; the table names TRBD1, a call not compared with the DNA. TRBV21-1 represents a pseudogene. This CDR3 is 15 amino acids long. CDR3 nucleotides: TGTGCCAGCAGCAGCCAGACAGATATGAACACTGAAGCTTTCTTT. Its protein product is CASSSQTDMNTEAFF.

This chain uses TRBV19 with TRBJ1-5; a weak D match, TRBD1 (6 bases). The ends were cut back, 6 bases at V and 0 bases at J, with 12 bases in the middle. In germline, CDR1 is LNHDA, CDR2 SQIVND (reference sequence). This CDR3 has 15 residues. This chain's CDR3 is CASRLTGSSNQPQHF. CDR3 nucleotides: TGTGCCAGTAGGTTAACAGGGAGTAGCAATCAGCCCCAGCATTTT.

The CDR3 spells CASSPWTGGADGELFF. The DNA for the CDR3 is TGTGCCAGCAGCCCTTGGACAGGGGGCGCTGACGGGGAGCTGTTTTTT. The chain is built from TRBV7-2 and TRBJ2-2; 11 positions agree with TRBD1. The CDR3 runs to 16 residues. Germline CDR1 SGHTA, CDR2 FQGNSA. V was pared by 5 bases and J by 7 bases, with 9 bases of the junction left unmatched.

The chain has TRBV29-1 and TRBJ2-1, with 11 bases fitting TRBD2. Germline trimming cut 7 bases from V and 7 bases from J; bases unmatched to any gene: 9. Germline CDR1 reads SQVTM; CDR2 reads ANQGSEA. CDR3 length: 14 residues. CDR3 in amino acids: CSAILAGVGNEQFF. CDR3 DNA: TGCAGCGCAATACTAGCGGGAGTCGGGAATGAGCAGTTCTTC.

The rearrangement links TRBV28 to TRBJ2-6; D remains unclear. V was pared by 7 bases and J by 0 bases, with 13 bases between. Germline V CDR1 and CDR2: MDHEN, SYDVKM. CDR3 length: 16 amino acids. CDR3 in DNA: TGTGCCAGCACCGTTGGTGGGCCCTCTGGGGCCAACGTCCTGACTTTC. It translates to CASTVGGPSGANVLTF.

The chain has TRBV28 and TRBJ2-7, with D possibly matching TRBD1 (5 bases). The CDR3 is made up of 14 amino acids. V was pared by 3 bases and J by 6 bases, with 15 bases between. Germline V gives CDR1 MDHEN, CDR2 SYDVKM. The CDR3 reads CASSLGQWVFEQYF. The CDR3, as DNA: TGTGCCAGCAGTTTGGGGCAGTGGGTTTTCGAGCAGTACTTC.

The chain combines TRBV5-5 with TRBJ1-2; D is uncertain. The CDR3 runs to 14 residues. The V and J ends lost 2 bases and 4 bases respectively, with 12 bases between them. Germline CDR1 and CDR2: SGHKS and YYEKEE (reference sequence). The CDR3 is CASSFLTEAYGYTF. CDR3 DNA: TGTGCCAGCAGCTTCCTGACGGAAGCCTATGGCTACACCTTC.

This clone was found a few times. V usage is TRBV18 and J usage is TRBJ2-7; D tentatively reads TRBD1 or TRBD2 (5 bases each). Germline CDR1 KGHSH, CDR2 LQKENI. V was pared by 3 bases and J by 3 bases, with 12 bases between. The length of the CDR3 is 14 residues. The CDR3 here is CASSPGVVYYEQYF. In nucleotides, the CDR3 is TGTGCCAGCTCACCGGGGGTAGTGTACTACGAGCAGTACTTC.

Here the CDR3 DNA reads TGTGCCAGCAGCTCCAGTCAGGCAGAGACCCAGTACTTC. Its translation: CASSSSQAETQYF. This chain uses TRBV7-2 with TRBJ2-5; D remains ambiguous. The CDR3 is 13 amino acids. V lost 4 bases and J lost 4, with 10 bases in between. Germline loops: CDR1 SGHTA, CDR2 FQGNSA. Filled out from reference TRBV7-2 and TRBJ2-5, the complete variable domain reads GAGVSQSPSNKVTEKGKDVELRCDPISGHTALYWYRQSLGQGLEFLIYFQGNSAPDKSGLPSDRFSAERTGGSVSTLTIQRTQQEDSAVYLCASSSSQAETQYFGPGTRLLVL.

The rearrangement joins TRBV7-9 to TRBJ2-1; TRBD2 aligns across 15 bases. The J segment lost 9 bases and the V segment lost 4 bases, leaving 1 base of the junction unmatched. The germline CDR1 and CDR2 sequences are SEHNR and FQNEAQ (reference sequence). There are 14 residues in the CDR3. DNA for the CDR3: TGTGCCAGCAGCTCGGGACTAGCGGGAGGTGAGCAGTTCTTC. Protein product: CASSSGLAGGEQFF. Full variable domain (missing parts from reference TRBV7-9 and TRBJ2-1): DTGVSQNPRHKITKRGQNVTFRCDPISEHNRLYWYRQTLGQGPEFLTYFQNEAQLEKSRLLSDRFSAERPKGSFSTLEIQRTEQGDSAMYLCASSSGLAGGEQFFGPGTRLTVL.

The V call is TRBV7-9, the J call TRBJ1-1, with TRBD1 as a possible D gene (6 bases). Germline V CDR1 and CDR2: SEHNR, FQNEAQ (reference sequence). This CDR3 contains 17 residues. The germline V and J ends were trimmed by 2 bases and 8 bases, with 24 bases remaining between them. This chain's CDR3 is CASSLSSRGQQGPEAFF. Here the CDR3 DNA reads TGTGCCAGCAGCTTAAGTTCCCGGGGGCAACAGGGCCCCGAAGCTTTCTTT.